This T cell receptor beta chain is from a study of shared clonotypes between healthy human individuals. Whole-study context: The composition of the donors was a couple of women and a few men aged 18 to 49. Study findings and constraints: A reduction in generation probabilities was seen for non-shared clonotypes relative to those shared by all four donors.

Worth noting for this clone: Its target is not known.

The naive CD8 population came from CD45RO-negative cells selected for CCR7, without terminally differentiated effector memory CD45RA+ cells. The V and J ends lost 7 bases and 4 bases respectively, with 12 bases between them. The CDR3 is 13 residues long. The V gene's germline CDR1 is MNHEY and CDR2 SMNVEV (reference sequence). In the authors' methods: From ImmunoSEQ came sequences covering only the junction and carrying no quality scores, so filtering differed. Generated by immunoSEQ multiplex PCR, the TCRdb table keeps only in-frame clones and is missing some. Clone size and V and J calls were adopted from that table, with D and trimming inferred from the DNA. The profile shows 2 million to 2.5 million clones, about 92% of them singletons.

The V and J genes are TRBV27 and TRBJ2-3, with D perhaps TRBD1 (5 bases). This receptor was identified in a man between 18 and 29 years old in good health. Some clones in this sample may be carry-over from other donors' samples. Source material: naive CD8+ T cells from PBMCs. The CDR3 region has the DNA TGTGCCAGCAAGCCCAGGGCGGCAGATACGCAGTATTTT. Residues: CASKPRAADTQYF.